A selection of T cell receptor beta chains follows, all from one sample in a study of cytomegalovirus exposure and HLA in healthy donors. TCRdb's table, derived via immunoSEQ multiplex PCR, lists solely in-frame clones and lacks some. This table has about 98,000 clones, under 75% appearing once. Sequencing was carried out using PBMCs. The receptor source for this set is a female donor in good health and CMV-seronegative. Each CDR3 is given with its conserved first and last residue. Fields, in order: D gene, clone size, CDR3 length, V gene, J gene, CDR3 protein, CDR3 DNA. A D gene is named only where the DNA matches it firmly. Clone size is shown for a subset of rows, as once, few, many or a class of expanded clone.

d_gene: TRBD1; abundance: few; len: 17; v_gene: TRBV9; j_gene: TRBJ2-1; CDR3aa: CASSAGTGSAAYNEQFF; CDR3nt: TGTGCCAGCAGCGCAGGGACAGGCAGTGCGGCCTACAATGAGCAGTTCTTC
d_gene: -; abundance: -; len: 14; v_gene: TRBV2; j_gene: TRBJ2-3; CDR3aa: CASTWTRGQDTQYF; CDR3nt: TGTGCCAGCACCTGGACAAGAGGACAAGATACGCAGTATTTT
d_gene: -; abundance: -; len: 14; v_gene: TRBV5-1; j_gene: TRBJ2-7; CDR3aa: CASSFAGQNNEQYF; CDR3nt: TGCGCCAGCAGCTTCGCAGGACAAAATAACGAGCAGTACTTC
d_gene: TRBD1; abundance: -; len: 15; v_gene: TRBV19; j_gene: TRBJ2-6; CDR3aa: CASTTGGSGANVLTF; CDR3nt: TGTGCCAGTACCACAGGGGGCTCTGGGGCCAACGTCCTGACTTTC
d_gene: TRBD1; abundance: few; len: 15; v_gene: TRBV6-1; j_gene: TRBJ1-4; CDR3aa: CASRPGQGAHEKLFF; CDR3nt: TGTGCCAGCCGCCCGGGACAGGGGGCGCACGAAAAACTGTTTTTT
d_gene: TRBD1; abundance: -; len: 14; v_gene: TRBV18; j_gene: TRBJ2-7; CDR3aa: CASSPSRGSYEQYF; CDR3nt: TGTGCCAGCTCACCTAGCAGGGGGTCCTACGAGCAGTACTTC
d_gene: TRBD1; abundance: few; len: 15; v_gene: TRBV11-3; j_gene: TRBJ2-1; CDR3aa: CASSLKQGAYNEQFF; CDR3nt: TGTGCCAGCAGCTTAAAACAGGGGGCGTACAATGAGCAGTTCTTC
d_gene: TRBD1; abundance: -; len: 14; v_gene: TRBV10-3; j_gene: TRBJ1-2; CDR3aa: CAISDHRGLNGYTF; CDR3nt: TGTGCCATCAGTGATCACAGGGGGCTAAATGGCTACACCTTC
d_gene: -; abundance: -; len: 17; v_gene: TRBV7-6; j_gene: TRBJ2-3; CDR3aa: CASSLAPAGSSTDTQYF; CDR3nt: TGTGCCAGCAGCTTAGCACCCGCGGGAAGTAGCACAGATACGCAGTATTTT
d_gene: TRBD1; abundance: -; len: 15; v_gene: TRBV5-4; j_gene: TRBJ2-7; CDR3aa: CASSLQTQGAGEQYF; CDR3nt: TGTGCCAGCAGCTTACAGACCCAGGGGGCGGGAGAGCAGTACTTC
d_gene: TRBD1; abundance: -; len: 15; v_gene: TRBV30; j_gene: TRBJ1-2; CDR3aa: CAWSAWTGRNYGYTF; CDR3nt: TGTGCCTGGAGTGCCTGGACAGGGAGAAACTATGGCTACACCTTC
d_gene: -; abundance: -; len: 15; v_gene: TRBV30; j_gene: TRBJ1-5; CDR3aa: CAWSPDGGGNQPQHF; CDR3nt: TGTGCCTGGAGTCCCGACGGCGGGGGCAATCAGCCCCAGCATTTT
d_gene: TRBD1; abundance: -; len: 15; v_gene: TRBV7-8; j_gene: TRBJ1-2; CDR3aa: CASSKDGTGFYGYTF; CDR3nt: TGTGCCAGCTCTAAAGACGGGACAGGCTTTTATGGCTACACCTTC
d_gene: TRBD1; abundance: -; len: 14; v_gene: TRBV6-1; j_gene: TRBJ2-1; CDR3aa: CASSDGTGVSEQFF; CDR3nt: TGTGCCAGCAGTGATGGGACAGGGGTCAGTGAGCAGTTCTTC